A selection of T cell receptor beta chains follows, all from one sample in a study of blood T cell repertoires in COVID-19. Only in-frame clones appear in the TCRdb table, and some are missing; sequencing was by immunoSEQ multiplex PCR. This table holds roughly 250,000 clones, around 87% found once. What was sequenced was PBMCs or T cells enriched from blood (not recorded which). Receptor source: a woman aged 45-65 years who had recovered from COVID-19. Both conserved end residues are part of each CDR3. The D gene is left open where the match is weak. Some rows have no size entry. The others give once, few or many, or a class for an expanded clone.

V	D	J	size	CDR3	DNA
TRBV7-9	TRBD2	TRBJ2-5	.	CASSLVSGRAGETQYF	TGTGCCAGCAGCTTAGTTAGCGGGAGGGCCGGGGAGACCCAGTACTTC
TRBV30	TRBD1	TRBJ1-2	.	CAWSMGQGANGYTF	TGTGCCTGGAGTATGGGACAGGGGGCGAATGGCTACACCTTC
TRBV3-1/TRBV3-2	TRBD1	TRBJ1-1	.	CASSPAGQLNTEAFF	TGTGCCAGCAGCCCCGCGGGACAGTTGAACACTGAAGCTTTCTTT
TRBV27	.	TRBJ1-2	.	CASSLEQGGRDSYTF	TGTGCCAGCAGTTTAGAGCAGGGAGGTAGGGATAGCTACACCTTC
TRBV28	.	TRBJ2-1	.	CASSRLPLLYNEQFF	TGTGCCAGCAGCAGACTACCCCTCCTATACAATGAGCAGTTCTTC
TRBV5-1	.	TRBJ2-5	once	CASSLRSPQETQYF	TGCGCCAGCAGCTTGAGAAGCCCTCAAGAGACCCAGTACTTC
TRBV28	TRBD1	TRBJ1-4	.	CASSPPGGLREKLFF	TGTGCCAGCAGTCCCCCAGGGGGCCTAAGAGAAAAACTGTTTTTT
TRBV7-7	.	TRBJ2-7	.	CASSSRRGNEQYF	TGTGCTAGCAGCTCCCGAAGGGGAAACGAGCAGTACTTC
TRBV16	TRBD2	TRBJ2-7	.	CASSQGGGKSYYEQYF	TGTGCCAGCAGCCAAGGGGGGGGAAAGTCATATTACGAGCAGTACTTC
TRBV3-1/TRBV3-2	.	TRBJ2-3	.	CASSLRSRNTDTQYF	TGTGCCAGCAGCCTTCGGAGCAGAAACACAGATACGCAGTATTTT
TRBV2	.	TRBJ2-7	.	CASSDSGIGYEQYF	TGTGCCAGCAGTGATTCAGGGATTGGCTACGAGCAGTACTTC
TRBV7-9	.	TRBJ1-4	.	CASSFMLGEKLFF	TGTGCCAGCAGCTTCATGCTAGGCGAAAAACTGTTTTTT
TRBV4-1	TRBD2	TRBJ2-1	.	CASSHGGRYNEQFF	TGCGCCAGCAGCCATGGCGGGAGGTACAATGAGCAGTTCTTC
TRBV4-3	.	TRBJ2-3	.	CASSQDYLDVHTDTQYF	TGCGCCAGCAGCCAAGATTATCTAGACGTACACACAGATACGCAGTATTTT
TRBV7-8	TRBD2	TRBJ2-7	.	CASTSGSTSYEQYF	TGTGCCAGCACCAGCGGGAGCACGTCCTACGAGCAGTACTTC
TRBV15	TRBD2	TRBJ2-1	.	CATSREAHRPLTSGRINEQFF	TGTGCCACCAGCAGAGAGGCGCACAGGCCATTGACTAGCGGGAGGATTAATGAGCAGTTCTTC
TRBV24-1	.	TRBJ2-4	.	CATSETNGGKNIQYF	TGTGCCACCAGTGAGACTAACGGGGGCAAAAACATTCAGTACTTC
TRBV7-9	TRBD1	TRBJ1-1	.	CASSPDRGEAFF	TGTGCCAGCAGCCCCGACAGGGGGGAAGCTTTCTTT
TRBV27	TRBD2	TRBJ2-3	.	CASSSWTSGVVDTQYF	TGTGCCAGCAGTTCCTGGACTAGCGGGGTGGTAGATACGCAGTATTTT
TRBV10-2	TRBD1	TRBJ1-1	.	CASSRDRVTEAFF	TGCGCCAGCAGTCGGGACAGGGTCACTGAAGCTTTCTTT
TRBV4-1	TRBD2	TRBJ2-7	.	CASSQAGEWEGPPYEQYF	TGCGCCAGCAGCCAAGCAGGAGAGTGGGAGGGCCCTCCCTACGAGCAGTACTTC
TRBV7-6	TRBD1	TRBJ2-7	.	CASSLSETGVLSYEQYF	TGTGCCAGCAGCTTATCCGAAACAGGGGTCCTCTCCTACGAGCAGTACTTC
TRBV20-1	.	TRBJ2-1	.	CSARDWSELFF	TGCAGTGCTAGAGATTGGAGTGAACTGTTCTTC
TRBV10-3	TRBD1	TRBJ2-1	.	CAISESGTGVGNEQFF	TGTGCCATCAGTGAGTCGGGGACAGGGGTAGGAAATGAGCAGTTCTTC
TRBV11-2	.	TRBJ1-2	.	CASSLEGASYTF	TGTGCCAGCAGCTTAGAGGGGGCGAGTTACACCTTC
TRBV5-1	.	TRBJ2-5	.	CASSLVLGGTQYF	TGCGCCAGCAGCTTGGTTCTGGGGGGGACCCAGTACTTC
TRBV5-1	.	TRBJ2-7	once	CASSLDGDSSTYEQYF	TGCGCCAGCAGCTTGGACGGCGACTCTAGTACCTACGAGCAGTACTTC
TRBV19	TRBD2	TRBJ2-3	.	CASSMLAGDSDTQYF	TGTGCCAGTAGTATGCTAGCGGGAGACTCAGATACGCAGTATTTT
TRBV7-9	TRBD1	TRBJ1-2	few	CASSSHRGSNYGYTF	TGTGCCAGCAGCTCACACAGGGGATCTAACTATGGCTACACCTTC
TRBV9	TRBD2	TRBJ2-3	.	CASSVSGPAGGGDTQYF	TGTGCCAGCAGCGTATCCGGACCGGCGGGAGGGGGAGATACGCAGTATTTT
TRBV4-1	TRBD2	TRBJ2-1	.	CASSHTSGEQDNEQFF	TGCGCCAGCAGCCATACTAGCGGCGAGCAAGACAATGAGCAGTTCTTC
TRBV5-1	TRBD1	TRBJ2-5	.	CASRRTGGSETQYF	TGCGCCAGCCGCAGGACAGGCGGGTCGGAGACCCAGTACTTC
TRBV28	.	TRBJ2-3	.	CASSLLLGDTQYF	TGTGCCAGCAGTTTATTACTGGGCGATACGCAGTATTTT
TRBV18	.	TRBJ1-1	.	CASSPSTNTEAFF	TGTGCCAGCTCACCGTCTACGAACACTGAAGCTTTCTTT
TRBV4-3	.	TRBJ1-4	.	CASSPTGIATNEKLFF	TGCGCCAGCAGCCCGACAGGAATTGCAACTAATGAAAAACTGTTTTTT
TRBV9	.	TRBJ1-2	.	CASSVEGLYGYTF	TGTGCCAGCAGCGTAGAGGGGCTATATGGCTACACCTTC
TRBV29-1	TRBD1	TRBJ2-7	.	CSVGGQPSYEQYF	TGCAGCGTAGGGGGACAGCCCTCCTACGAGCAGTACTTC
TRBV5-1	.	TRBJ1-6	.	CASSLDDTSYNSPLHF	TGCGCCAGCAGCTTGGATGACACCTCCTATAATTCACCCCTCCACTTT
TRBV6-2/TRBV6-3	TRBD2	TRBJ2-7	.	CASSYGVAGSAGFNEQYF	TGTGCCAGCAGTTACGGTGTAGCGGGTTCAGCCGGGTTCAACGAGCAGTACTTC
TRBV7-9	TRBD2	TRBJ2-1	.	CASSFLAGSNEQFF	TGTGCCAGCAGCTTCTTAGCGGGAAGCAATGAGCAGTTCTTC
TRBV5-1	.	TRBJ1-1	few	CASSYSGPTEAFF	TGCGCCAGCAGCTATTCAGGTCCCACTGAAGCTTTCTTT
TRBV7-3	.	TRBJ2-2	.	CASSLTSIGELFF	TGTGCCAGCAGCTTAACTAGTATCGGGGAGCTGTTTTTT
TRBV5-1	TRBD2	TRBJ2-5	.	CASRMELAGNQETQYF	TGCGCCAGCAGAATGGAATTAGCGGGAAACCAAGAGACCCAGTACTTC
TRBV7-6	.	TRBJ1-2	.	CASSSDSLLGYTF	TGTGCCAGCAGCTCGGACAGTTTACTTGGCTACACCTTC
TRBV5-1	.	TRBJ2-7	.	CASKRDTMYEQYF	TGCGCCAGCAAACGGGACACCATGTACGAGCAGTACTTC
TRBV19	.	TRBJ2-2	.	CASSIGTPFDGELFF	TGTGCCAGTAGTATAGGGACACCTTTTGACGGGGAGCTGTTTTTT
TRBV5-1	TRBD2	TRBJ2-5	.	CASSWAGVADQETQYF	TGCGCCAGCAGCTGGGCGGGGGTAGCGGACCAAGAGACCCAGTACTTC
TRBV2	TRBD1	TRBJ1-1	once	CANRQGAMYTEAFF	TGTGCCAATCGACAGGGGGCGATGTACACTGAAGCTTTCTTT
TRBV7-2	.	TRBJ2-5	.	CASSSGGLLMETQYF	TGTGCCAGCAGCTCCGGGGGACTTCTTATGGAGACCCAGTACTTC
TRBV4-1	TRBD2	TRBJ2-1	.	CASSQDGGGLALKEQFF	TGCGCCAGCAGCCAAGATGGAGGTGGACTAGCGCTAAAAGAGCAGTTCTTC
TRBV9	TRBD1	TRBJ1-1	.	CASSPGQGRNTEAFF	TGTGCCAGCAGCCCAGGACAGGGGCGAAACACTGAAGCTTTCTTT
TRBV6-5	.	TRBJ2-7	.	CAIRGANEQYF	TGTGCCATCAGGGGGGCGAACGAGCAGTACTTC
TRBV7-6	.	TRBJ1-5	.	CASSRGREGNQPQHF	TGTGCCAGCAGCCGTGGGAGGGAAGGCAATCAGCCCCAGCATTTT
TRBV4-1	TRBD1	TRBJ2-1	.	CASSLGTDNEQFF	TGCGCCAGCAGCCTAGGGACAGACAATGAGCAGTTCTTC